The clone carrying this TCR beta chain was recorded a few times. The data stem from a study of cytomegalovirus exposure and HLA in healthy donors. PCR employed 60 Vbeta and 13 Jbeta primers. This table comes from immunoSEQ multiplex PCR, and its TCRdb copy is limited to in-frame clones, with some not included. The table records approximately 130,000 clones, approximately 87% of them present only once. This CDR3 is built from 16 residues. Germline assignment: CDR1 ENHRY and CDR2 SYGVKD. The ends were cut back, 3 bases at V and 0 bases at J, with 12 bases in the middle. This sequence was found in a man aged 35 to 55 in good health and CMV-seronegative. The chain is built from TRBV10-3 and TRBJ1-5; D is undetermined. The material sequenced was PBMCs. CDR3 sequence: CAISEEAPYSNQPQHF. The CDR3 DNA reads as TGTGCCATCAGTGAAGAGGCCCCTTATAGCAATCAGCCCCAGCATTTT.